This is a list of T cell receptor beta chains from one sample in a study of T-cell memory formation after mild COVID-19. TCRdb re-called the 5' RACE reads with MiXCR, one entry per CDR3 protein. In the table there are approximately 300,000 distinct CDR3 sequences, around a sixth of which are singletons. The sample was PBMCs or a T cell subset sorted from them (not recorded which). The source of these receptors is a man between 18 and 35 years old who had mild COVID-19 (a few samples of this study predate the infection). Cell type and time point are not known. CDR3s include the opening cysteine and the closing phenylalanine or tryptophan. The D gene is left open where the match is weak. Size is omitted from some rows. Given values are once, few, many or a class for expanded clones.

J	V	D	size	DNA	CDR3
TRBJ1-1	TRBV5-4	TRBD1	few	TGTGCCAGCAGATCACGGGAGGGGGCGGAAGCTTTCTTT	CASRSREGAEAFF
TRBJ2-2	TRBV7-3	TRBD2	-	TGTGCCAGCAGCCCCTGGGGACTAGCGGGGGGCCTGAACACCGGGGAGCTGTTTTTT	CASSPWGLAGGLNTGELFF
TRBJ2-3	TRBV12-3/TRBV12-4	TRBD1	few	TGTGCCAGCAGTTGGGACAGGGGAGGGCCCCCCACAGATACGCAGTATTTT	CASSWDRGGPPTDTQYF
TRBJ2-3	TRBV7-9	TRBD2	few	TGTGCCACCATTATCGTCGGGCTAGCGGGCACAGATACGCAGTATTTT	CATIIVGLAGTDTQYF
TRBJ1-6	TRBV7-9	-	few	TGTGCCAGCAGCTTAGAATATGGCAATTCACCCCTCCACTTT	CASSLEYGNSPLHF
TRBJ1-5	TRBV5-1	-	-	TGCGCCAGCAGCTACGACACGGATCAGCCCCAGCATTTT	CASSYDTDQPQHF
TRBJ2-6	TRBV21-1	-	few	TGTGCCATCTTCGCGGACACGCTATCTGGGGCCAACGTCCTGACTTTC	CAIFADTLSGANVLTF
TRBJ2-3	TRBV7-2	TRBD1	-	TGTGCCAGCAGCTTACGAAGGGGACAGAAGGGAAATACGCAGTATTTT	CASSLRRGQKGNTQYF
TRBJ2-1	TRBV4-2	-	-	TGTGCCAGCAGCCAAGAACTGACAGGAAGGGATGAGCAGTTCTTC	CASSQELTGRDEQFF
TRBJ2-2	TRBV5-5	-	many	TGTGCCAGTACTGAGGGGGCGAACACCGGGGAGCTGTTTTTT	CASTEGANTGELFF
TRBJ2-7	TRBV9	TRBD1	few	TGTGCCAGCAGCGGAGGAGGCCAGGGGGCCCCAGCCTCCTACGAGCAGTACTTC	CASSGGGQGAPASYEQYF
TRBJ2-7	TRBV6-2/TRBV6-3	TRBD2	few	TGTGCCAGCAGTTACCGTGCAGCGGGGGGCTACTACGAGCAGTACTTC	CASSYRAAGGYYEQYF
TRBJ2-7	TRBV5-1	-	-	TGCGCCAGCAGCTACGGTTCGGGACATTCCTACGAGCAGTACTTC	CASSYGSGHSYEQYF
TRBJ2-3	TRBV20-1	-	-	TGCAGTGCTAGAGCGAATAAGCGGAAAGATACGCAGTATTTT	CSARANKRKDTQYF
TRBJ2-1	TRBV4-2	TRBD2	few	TGTGCCAGCAGCCCGTCAGCCAGCGGGGGGGAGAATGAGCAGTTCTTC	CASSPSASGGENEQFF
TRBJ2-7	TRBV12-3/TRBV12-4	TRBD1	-	TGTGCCAGCACCGGAAAAGTGGACAGGACTTACGAGCAGTACTTC	CASTGKVDRTYEQYF
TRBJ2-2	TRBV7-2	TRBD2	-	TGTGCCAGCAGCCCTTTAACGGGACTAGCGGGGCTGATAACCGGGGAGCTGTTTTTT	CASSPLTGLAGLITGELFF
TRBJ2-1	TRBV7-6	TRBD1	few	TGTGCCAGCAGCTTGGACAGGCTTTCCTACAATGAGCAGTTCTTC	CASSLDRLSYNEQFF
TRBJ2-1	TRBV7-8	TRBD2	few	TGTGCCAGCAGCCCACGGACTAGCTCCAAGGAGCAGTTCTTC	CASSPRTSSKEQFF
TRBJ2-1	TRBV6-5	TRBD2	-	TGTGCCAGCAGTTACTCCGCGGGGGGGCTAAAAAATGAGCAGTTCTTC	CASSYSAGGLKNEQFF
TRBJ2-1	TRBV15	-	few	TGTGCCACCAGCAGAGATCATGATGAGCAGTTCTTC	CATSRDHDEQFF
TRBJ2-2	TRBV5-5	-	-	TGTGCCAGCAGCTTCCGCGGGACAGCTTTCACCGGGGAGCTGTTTTTT	CASSFRGTAFTGELFF
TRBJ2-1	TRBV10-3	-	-	TGTGCCATCAGCCCGAGGATCCCGGGGTACAATGAGCAGTTCTTC	CAISPRIPGYNEQFF
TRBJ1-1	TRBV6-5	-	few	TGTGCCAGCAGTTACTCGCGGCCGAACACTGAAGCTTTCTTT	CASSYSRPNTEAFF
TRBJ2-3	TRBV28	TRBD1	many	TGTGCCAGCAGTTTGCAGGGGGCGGGATGGGATACGCAGTATTTT	CASSLQGAGWDTQYF
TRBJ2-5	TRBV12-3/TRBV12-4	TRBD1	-	TGTGCCAGCACTTCCGTGGGACAGGGCCCAGAGACCCAGTACTTC	CASTSVGQGPETQYF
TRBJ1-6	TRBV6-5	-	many	TGTGCCAGCCGCAGTTATAATTCACCCCTCCACTTT	CASRSYNSPLHF
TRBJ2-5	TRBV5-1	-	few	TGCGCCAGCAGGCCTGGGGAGGCCCTAGAGACCCAGTACTTC	CASRPGEALETQYF
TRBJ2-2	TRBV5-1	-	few	TGCGCCAGCAGCCCGCCCGGGACGGGGGCCGGGGAGCTGTTTTTT	CASSPPGTGAGELFF
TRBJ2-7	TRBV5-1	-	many	TGCGCCAGCAGCTTGGGCGTGGAGGGTGGCGAGCAGTACTTC	CASSLGVEGGEQYF
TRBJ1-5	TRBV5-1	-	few	TGCGCCAGCAGCCAAGCCGCGGGGAGCAATCAGCCCCAGCATTTT	CASSQAAGSNQPQHF
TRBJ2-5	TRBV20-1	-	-	TGCAGTGCCCCAGGACAGCGGGGCGAGACCCAGTACTTC	CSAPGQRGETQYF